These T cell receptor beta chains were read from a single sample in a study of blood T cell repertoires in COVID-19. Sequencing was performed with immunoSEQ multiplex PCR; in TCRdb, only in-frame clones are kept and a portion is missing. Here the sample spans a few hundred thousand clones, about 82% being singletons. The sample comprised peripheral blood. Source of these receptors: a man at least 80 years old with acute or convalescent COVID-19. Each CDR3 is given with its conserved first and last residue. D genes are given only for firm matches. A row's size may be missing; if present it is once, few, many or a size class.

clone size: .; D gene: .; J gene: TRBJ1-4; V gene: TRBV28; CDR3 protein: CASSFWGREEKLFF; CDR3 DNA: TGTGCCAGCAGTTTTTGGGGGCGAGAGGAAAAACTGTTTTTT
clone size: .; D gene: .; J gene: TRBJ2-3; V gene: TRBV19; CDR3 protein: CASSPVGTDTQYF; CDR3 DNA: TGTGCCAGTAGTCCCGTAGGCACAGATACGCAGTATTTT
clone size: few; D gene: .; J gene: TRBJ1-4; V gene: TRBV3-1/TRBV3-2; CDR3 protein: CASSRIGGEKLFF; CDR3 DNA: TGTGCCAGCAGCCGAATAGGGGGTGAAAAACTGTTTTTT
clone size: .; D gene: TRBD1; J gene: TRBJ1-5; V gene: TRBV6-5; CDR3 protein: CASRRDRSNQPQHF; CDR3 DNA: TGTGCCAGCAGACGGGACAGAAGCAATCAGCCCCAGCATTTT
clone size: .; D gene: .; J gene: TRBJ1-2; V gene: TRBV29-1; CDR3 protein: CSALGAGGYTF; CDR3 DNA: TGCAGCGCCTTGGGTGCGGGAGGCTACACCTTC
clone size: .; D gene: TRBD1; J gene: TRBJ1-6; V gene: TRBV5-4; CDR3 protein: CASSIGTAYNSPLHF; CDR3 DNA: TGTGCCAGCAGCATTGGGACAGCGTATAATTCACCCCTCCACTTT
clone size: .; D gene: .; J gene: TRBJ1-2; V gene: TRBV4-1; CDR3 protein: CASSQDSGPYGYTF; CDR3 DNA: TGCGCCAGCAGCCAAGATTCTGGCCCGTATGGCTACACCTTC
clone size: .; D gene: .; J gene: TRBJ2-5; V gene: TRBV25-1; CDR3 protein: CASSELGSRGTQYF; CDR3 DNA: TGTGCCAGCAGTGAACTTGGATCTCGGGGGACCCAGTACTTC
clone size: .; D gene: .; J gene: TRBJ1-2; V gene: TRBV6-5; CDR3 protein: CATLPPLGSNYGYTF; CDR3 DNA: TGTGCCACCTTACCCCCGCTCGGGAGCAACTATGGCTACACCTTC
clone size: few; D gene: TRBD1; J gene: TRBJ2-1; V gene: TRBV2; CDR3 protein: CASSRDRGPNEQFF; CDR3 DNA: TGTGCCAGCAGCCGGGACAGGGGGCCCAATGAGCAGTTCTTC
clone size: .; D gene: .; J gene: TRBJ1-5; V gene: TRBV6-6; CDR3 protein: CASSRVGGNQPQHF; CDR3 DNA: TGTGCCAGCAGTCGGGTGGGAGGCAATCAGCCCCAGCATTTT
clone size: .; D gene: .; J gene: TRBJ2-2; V gene: TRBV28; CDR3 protein: CASTTQGTGELFF; CDR3 DNA: TGTGCCAGCACCACTCAGGGAACCGGGGAGCTGTTTTTT
clone size: .; D gene: .; J gene: TRBJ1-2; V gene: TRBV4-3; CDR3 protein: CASSQEWSREGYTF; CDR3 DNA: TGCGCCAGCAGCCAAGAATGGAGCCGGGAGGGCTACACCTTC
clone size: .; D gene: .; J gene: TRBJ1-5; V gene: TRBV19; CDR3 protein: CATVPRGHNQPQHF; CDR3 DNA: TGTGCCACAGTGCCCAGGGGCCACAATCAGCCCCAGCATTTT
clone size: once; D gene: TRBD1; J gene: TRBJ2-2; V gene: TRBV24-1; CDR3 protein: CATRTGATGELFF; CDR3 DNA: TGTGCCACCAGGACAGGGGCCACCGGGGAGCTGTTTTTT
clone size: .; D gene: .; J gene: TRBJ2-5; V gene: TRBV6-6; CDR3 protein: CASSPGRETQYF; CDR3 DNA: TGTGCCAGCAGTCCGGGGAGGGAGACCCAGTACTTC
clone size: .; D gene: TRBD1; J gene: TRBJ2-7; V gene: TRBV19; CDR3 protein: CASSRQGSYEQYF; CDR3 DNA: TGTGCCAGTAGTAGACAGGGGAGCTACGAGCAGTACTTC
clone size: .; D gene: TRBD1; J gene: TRBJ2-2; V gene: TRBV24-1; CDR3 protein: CATSLGQGSTGELFF; CDR3 DNA: TGTGCCACCAGCTTAGGACAGGGCTCCACCGGGGAGCTGTTTTTT
clone size: .; D gene: .; J gene: TRBJ1-2; V gene: TRBV18; CDR3 protein: CASSPLDSTYEGYTF; CDR3 DNA: TGTGCCAGCTCACCGCTTGACAGTACCTATGAAGGCTACACCTTC
clone size: .; D gene: .; J gene: TRBJ1-6; V gene: TRBV6-5; CDR3 protein: CASVPQGIGGSPLHF; CDR3 DNA: TGTGCCAGCGTCCCACAGGGCATTGGAGGCTCACCCCTCCACTTT
clone size: .; D gene: .; J gene: TRBJ2-1; V gene: TRBV5-1; CDR3 protein: CASSLASAPFNEQFF; CDR3 DNA: TGCGCCAGCAGCTTGGCCAGCGCCCCCTTCAATGAGCAGTTCTTC
clone size: .; D gene: TRBD1; J gene: TRBJ1-1; V gene: TRBV6-6; CDR3 protein: CASRRRLTGTAFLKPPEAFF; CDR3 DNA: TGTGCCAGCAGACGAAGGCTTACCGGGACAGCCTTCCTCAAGCCCCCTGAAGCTTTCTTT
clone size: .; D gene: .; J gene: TRBJ1-5; V gene: TRBV19; CDR3 protein: CASSIGTGNQPQHF; CDR3 DNA: TGTGCCAGTAGTATAGGAACCGGGAATCAGCCCCAGCATTTT
clone size: few; D gene: .; J gene: TRBJ2-2; V gene: TRBV28; CDR3 protein: CASSSPDSTGELFF; CDR3 DNA: TGTGCCAGCAGTTCCCCGGACAGCACCGGGGAGCTGTTTTTT
clone size: .; D gene: .; J gene: TRBJ1-4; V gene: TRBV6-6; CDR3 protein: CASSSGQITNEKLFF; CDR3 DNA: TGTGCCAGCAGTTCTGGACAGATAACTAATGAAAAACTGTTTTTT
clone size: .; D gene: .; J gene: TRBJ1-2; V gene: TRBV7-2; CDR3 protein: CASSLGSFGSYGYTF; CDR3 DNA: TGTGCCAGCAGCTTAGGGTCATTCGGTTCCTATGGCTACACCTTC
clone size: .; D gene: TRBD2; J gene: TRBJ2-1; V gene: TRBV7-2; CDR3 protein: CASSLVGTEGGEQFF; CDR3 DNA: TGTGCCAGCAGCTTAGTTGGGACCGAGGGAGGGGAGCAGTTCTTC
clone size: .; D gene: .; J gene: TRBJ2-7; V gene: TRBV4-2; CDR3 protein: CASSQESPPGSYEQYF; CDR3 DNA: TGTGCCAGCAGCCAAGAAAGCCCCCCTGGCTCCTACGAGCAGTACTTC
clone size: .; D gene: .; J gene: TRBJ2-1; V gene: TRBV28; CDR3 protein: CASSLRGFEQFF; CDR3 DNA: TGTGCCAGCAGTTTAAGGGGGTTTGAGCAGTTCTTC
clone size: once; D gene: .; J gene: TRBJ1-3; V gene: TRBV5-4; CDR3 protein: CASSHEGSGNTIYF; CDR3 DNA: TGTGCCAGCAGCCACGAGGGCTCTGGAAACACCATATATTTT
clone size: few; D gene: .; J gene: TRBJ2-7; V gene: TRBV28; CDR3 protein: CASSPILDGTSSYEQYF; CDR3 DNA: TGTGCCAGCAGCCCCATTCTAGACGGAACAAGCTCCTACGAGCAGTACTTC
clone size: once; D gene: TRBD2; J gene: TRBJ2-1; V gene: TRBV18; CDR3 protein: CASQLAGENNEQFF; CDR3 DNA: TGTGCCAGCCAACTAGCGGGAGAGAACAATGAGCAGTTCTTC
clone size: once; D gene: TRBD1; J gene: TRBJ1-2; V gene: TRBV5-5; CDR3 protein: CASSFGTDNGYTF; CDR3 DNA: TGTGCCAGCAGCTTCGGGACAGATAATGGCTACACCTTC
clone size: .; D gene: TRBD1; J gene: TRBJ1-2; V gene: TRBV6-5; CDR3 protein: CASSYVRTGGSYGYTF; CDR3 DNA: TGTGCCAGCAGTTACGTTCGGACAGGGGGTAGTTATGGCTACACCTTC
clone size: .; D gene: TRBD1; J gene: TRBJ1-5; V gene: TRBV4-2; CDR3 protein: CASSRRTGDNQPQHF; CDR3 DNA: TGTGCCAGCAGCCGCCGGACAGGGGACAATCAGCCCCAGCATTTT
clone size: .; D gene: .; J gene: TRBJ1-2; V gene: TRBV28; CDR3 protein: CASSPNYGYTF; CDR3 DNA: TGTGCCAGCAGTCCAAACTATGGCTACACCTTC
clone size: .; D gene: .; J gene: TRBJ2-5; V gene: TRBV7-9; CDR3 protein: CASSLGGSLQETQYF; CDR3 DNA: TGTGCCAGCAGCTTAGGCGGCTCGCTACAAGAGACCCAGTACTTC
clone size: few; D gene: .; J gene: TRBJ2-6; V gene: TRBV5-1; CDR3 protein: CASSLGAGANVLTF; CDR3 DNA: TGCGCCAGCAGCTTGGGCGCTGGGGCCAACGTCCTGACTTTC
clone size: once; D gene: .; J gene: TRBJ2-1; V gene: TRBV12-5; CDR3 protein: CASGSRQGNNEQFF; CDR3 DNA: TGTGCTAGTGGCTCCCGTCAGGGGAATAATGAGCAGTTCTTC
clone size: once; D gene: TRBD2; J gene: TRBJ2-3; V gene: TRBV27; CDR3 protein: CASRPTGSGIRGDTQYF; CDR3 DNA: TGTGCCAGCCGACCAACCGGGAGCGGGATCCGAGGGGATACGCAGTATTTT
clone size: .; D gene: TRBD2; J gene: TRBJ2-3; V gene: TRBV28; CDR3 protein: CASSPTSIGDTQYF; CDR3 DNA: TGTGCCAGCAGTCCGACTAGCATCGGGGATACGCAGTATTTT
clone size: once; D gene: .; J gene: TRBJ2-1; V gene: TRBV18; CDR3 protein: CASALREGGEQFF; CDR3 DNA: TGTGCCAGCGCCCTAAGGGAGGGGGGTGAGCAGTTCTTC
clone size: .; D gene: TRBD1; J gene: TRBJ1-6; V gene: TRBV6-5; CDR3 protein: CASTFGQGRNSPLHF; CDR3 DNA: TGTGCCAGCACCTTCGGACAGGGTCGAAATTCACCCCTCCACTTT
clone size: .; D gene: .; J gene: TRBJ1-4; V gene: TRBV6-5; CDR3 protein: CASSYAFGQLLFF; CDR3 DNA: TGTGCCAGCAGTTACGCCTTCGGACAGTTACTGTTTTTT
clone size: .; D gene: TRBD1; J gene: TRBJ1-3; V gene: TRBV27; CDR3 protein: CASSSTGTGNTIYF; CDR3 DNA: TGTGCCAGCAGTTCGACAGGGACTGGAAACACCATATATTTT
clone size: .; D gene: TRBD2; J gene: TRBJ2-7; V gene: TRBV18; CDR3 protein: CASSPGTSGTYEQYF; CDR3 DNA: TGTGCCAGCTCCCCCGGGACTAGCGGGACCTACGAGCAGTACTTC
clone size: .; D gene: TRBD1; J gene: TRBJ2-7; V gene: TRBV6-8; CDR3 protein: CASVWTGPHEQYF; CDR3 DNA: TGTGCCAGCGTGTGGACAGGCCCCCACGAGCAGTACTTC
clone size: .; D gene: TRBD2; J gene: TRBJ2-3; V gene: TRBV9; CDR3 protein: CASSVTSGGADTQYF; CDR3 DNA: TGTGCCAGCAGCGTAACTAGCGGGGGGGCGGATACGCAGTATTTT
clone size: once; D gene: .; J gene: TRBJ2-3; V gene: TRBV12-3/TRBV12-4; CDR3 protein: CASRPADKDTQYF; CDR3 DNA: TGTGCCAGCAGGCCGGCGGACAAAGATACGCAGTATTTT
clone size: .; D gene: TRBD1; J gene: TRBJ2-7; V gene: TRBV4-1; CDR3 protein: CASSQAGTGVYEQYF; CDR3 DNA: TGCGCCAGCAGCCAAGCTGGGACAGGGGTGTACGAGCAGTACTTC
clone size: .; D gene: .; J gene: TRBJ2-4; V gene: TRBV5-4; CDR3 protein: CASTTEVKNIQYF; CDR3 DNA: TGTGCCAGCACCACCGAGGTCAAAAACATTCAGTACTTC
clone size: .; D gene: TRBD2; J gene: TRBJ2-2; V gene: TRBV19; CDR3 protein: CASSIGPRLAGGLTGELFF; CDR3 DNA: TGTGCCAGTAGTATAGGACCCAGGCTAGCGGGAGGGCTTACCGGGGAGCTGTTTTTT
clone size: few; D gene: .; J gene: TRBJ2-3; V gene: TRBV6-6; CDR3 protein: CASSPNRQEGTDTQYF; CDR3 DNA: TGTGCCAGCAGTCCAAACAGACAGGAAGGCACAGATACGCAGTATTTT
clone size: .; D gene: .; J gene: TRBJ1-2; V gene: TRBV5-4; CDR3 protein: CASRPPLANYGYTF; CDR3 DNA: TGTGCCAGCAGGCCCCCCCTAGCTAACTATGGCTACACCTTC